These 31 T cell receptor beta chains share one sample of origin, sequenced in a study of identical twins. TCRdb reanalysed the 5' RACE reads using MiXCR and keeps one entry per CDR3 protein. The sample consists of around 500,000 distinct CDR3 sequences, around 14% of them appearing once. A further study also used this sample, focusing on yellow fever vaccine responses in identical twins.

Sequences were obtained from CD4+ T cells sorted from blood. These receptors were obtained from a woman aged 18-35 years in good health.

This clonotype was recorded once. The J gene is TRBJ2-2, the V gene TRBV29-1; unclear D gene. Germline loops: CDR1 SQVTM, CDR2 ANQGSEA. This CDR3 spans 12 amino acids. V dropped 5 bases and J dropped 0 bases, with 4 bases sitting between them. CDR3 sequence reads: CSVRPNTGELFF. Written as DNA, the CDR3 is TGCAGCGTTAGGCCGAACACCGGGGAGCTGTTTTTT.

This clonotype occurred a few times. The V call is TRBV5-5, the J call TRBJ2-1; 12 nucleotides match TRBD2. Germline CDR1 is SGHKS and CDR2 is YYEKEE (reference sequence). J was trimmed by 9 bases and V by 6 bases; bases with no gene match: 19. The CDR3 length is 18 residues. The CDR3: CASMYPPKTSGSPSEQFF. The CDR3 DNA is TGTGCCAGCATGTACCCCCCCAAGACTAGCGGGAGCCCCAGTGAGCAGTTCTTC.

The V call is TRBV4-1, the J call TRBJ2-2; possibly TRBD1 for D (6 bases). The CDR3 loop spans 16 amino acids. The V gene's germline CDR1 is MGHRA and CDR2 YSYEKL. Trimming cost V 4 bases and J 1 base, with 13 bases left between them. CDR3 nucleotides: TGCGCCAGCAGCCTGCCCGGGACAAGGAACACCGGGGAGCTGTTTTTT. Its translation is CASSLPGTRNTGELFF.

For this clonotype: At one boundary the junction diverges from the germline segment, which might be a read error. In DNA, the CDR3 is TGCAGTGTTGGGTGGGGCAACAACTATGGCTACACCTTC. The encoded protein is CSVGWGNNYGYTF. V usage is TRBV29-1 and J usage is TRBJ1-2; D perhaps matches TRBD1 (5 bases). CDR3 length equals 13 residues. CDR1 is SQVTM, CDR2 ANQGSEA, per germline.

The chain links TRBV5-6 to TRBJ2-4; D is undetermined. V was trimmed by 0 bases and J by 4 bases, leaving 11 bases between them. Germline CDR1 is SGHDT and CDR2 is YYEEEE. The CDR3 consists of 15 residues. This CDR3 reads CASSLDDTHKNIQYF. The CDR3 region has the DNA TGTGCCAGCAGCTTGGACGATACCCATAAAAACATTCAGTACTTC. Looking up the rest from reference TRBV5-6 and TRBJ2-4 gives the full variable domain: DAGVTQSPTHLIKTRGQQVTLRCSPKSGHDTVSWYQQALGQGPQFIFQYYEEEERQRGNFPDRFSGHQFPNYSSELNVNALLLGDSALYLCASSLDDTHKNIQYFGAGTRLSVL.

The chain employs TRBV7-9 and TRBJ2-1; 8 positions match TRBD2. With V trimmed by 4 bases and J by 8 bases, 7 bases remained unmatched. This CDR3 spans 14 amino acids. CDR1 and CDR2 from the germline V gene are SEHNR and FQNEAQ (reference sequence). The DNA of the CDR3 is TGTGCCAGCAGCTCACTTCGGGGGGGCTATGAGCAGTTCTTC. Protein sequence: CASSSLRGGYEQFF.

This rearrangement joins TRBV12-5 to TRBJ2-1; D ambiguous. Between the trimmed V and J ends, which lost 3 bases and 7 bases, there was a span of 13 bases. There are 14 residues in the CDR3. Germline V gives CDR1 LGHNT, CDR2 FRNRAP. CDR3: CASGFPSDGNEQFF. In DNA, the CDR3 is TGTGCTAGTGGTTTTCCCAGCGACGGAAATGAGCAGTTCTTC. The entire variable domain, with the rest obtained from reference TRBV12-5 and TRBJ2-1, is as follows: DARVTQTPRHKVTEMGQEVTMRCQPILGHNTVFWYRQTMMQGLELLAYFRNRAPLDDSGMPKDRFSAEMPDATLATLKIQPSEPRDSAVYFCASGFPSDGNEQFFGPGTRLTVL.

The chain is built from TRBV29-1 and TRBJ2-3; 7 bases fit TRBD1. The CDR3 is 12 residues long. V trimming: 7 bases; J trimming: 4 bases; junction bases outside the gene matches: 5. Germline V gene data show CDR1 as SQVTM and CDR2 as ANQGSEA. This CDR3 is CSAKQGSDTQYF. CDR3 DNA sequence: TGCAGCGCTAAACAGGGGTCAGATACGCAGTATTTT.

This clonotype has ten or more counts. The V gene is TRBV2, the J gene TRBJ1-4; the D is unclear. The CDR3 is 16 residues long. The germline gives CDR1 SNHLY, CDR2 FYNNEI. Trimming cost V 4 bases and J 0 bases, with 12 bases left between them. DNA for the CDR3: TGTGCCAGCAGTGTGGACCGGTTGACAACTAATGAAAAACTGTTTTTT. The encoded protein is CASSVDRLTTNEKLFF.

This rearrangement joins TRBV7-2 to TRBJ2-7; a weak D match, TRBD2 (6 bases). The CDR3 extends over 15 amino acids. CDR1 and CDR2 from the germline V gene are SGHTA and FQGNSA. V dropped 4 bases and J dropped 3 bases, with 16 bases sitting between them. CDR3 residues: CASSSHPTRDYEQYF. DNA of the CDR3: TGTGCCAGCAGCTCCCACCCGACTAGGGACTACGAGCAGTACTTC.

The chain has TRBV4-3 and TRBJ2-2, with 10 bases matching TRBD2. The ends lost 6 bases at V and 4 bases at J; junction bases unmatched: 11. CDR3 length equals 17 residues. CDR1 LGHNA and CDR2 YSLEER come from the germline V gene. The CDR3 spells CASSQLAGKPGTGELFF. The DNA for the CDR3 is TGCGCCAGCAGTCAACTAGCGGGAAAACCCGGCACCGGGGAGCTGTTTTTT.

In this sample, this clonotype turned up many times. The junction shows a germline mismatch at one end, possibly a read error. V usage is TRBV7-9 and J usage is TRBJ2-3; D unresolved. CDR3 length: 13 residues. Germline values: CDR1 SEHNR, CDR2 FQNEAQ (reference sequence). CDR3 bases: TGCGCCAGCAGCTTGGGGAGCACAGATACGCAGTATTTT. Residues: CASSLGSTDTQYF.

This clonotype was counted ten times or more. This chain uses TRBV12-3 or TRBV12-4 with TRBJ2-1, with D tentatively TRBD1 (6 bases). Trimming removed 6 bases at V and 6 bases at J, with 12 bases between. The CDR3 consists of 13 residues. The CDR3 region is CASSTKQGNEQFF. The DNA of the CDR3 is TGTGCCAGCAGCACCAAACAGGGCAATGAGCAGTTCTTC.

The chain uses TRBV24-1 and TRBJ1-2, with 8 bases that match TRBD1. Germline loops: CDR1 KGHDR, CDR2 SFDVKD. After removal of 7 bases from V and 4 bases from J, the junction contained 7 bases not matched to a gene. The CDR3 consists of 14 residues. CDR3 amino acids: CATSTRGLAYGYTF. Here the CDR3 DNA reads TGTGCCACCAGCACCAGGGGGCTCGCCTATGGCTACACCTTC.

This clonotype has a handful of counts. This rearrangement joins TRBV4-1 to TRBJ2-1; 7 nucleotides align to TRBD1. Germline V gene sequence: CDR1 MGHRA, CDR2 YSYEKL. The CDR3 consists of 18 residues. Germline trimming cut 0 bases from V and 7 bases from J; bases unmatched to any gene: 15. The DNA of the CDR3 is TGCGCCAGCAGCCAAGATCGAGGGGGCACGTTGGGTGGGAATGAGCAGTTCTTC. It is translated as CASSQDRGGTLGGNEQFF.

This clonotype was counted many times. V is TRBV28 and J is TRBJ2-1; D gene ambiguous. The CDR3 loop spans 12 amino acids. The V and J ends lost 6 bases and 3 bases respectively, with 6 bases between them. Per the germline V gene, CDR1 is MDHEN and CDR2 is SYDVKM. The CDR3 sequence: CASSPHYNEQFF. The CDR3 DNA follows: TGTGCCAGCAGCCCACACTACAATGAGCAGTTCTTC.

This chain uses TRBV7-2 with TRBJ2-1; D gene unclear. Germline V gene data show CDR1 as SGHTA and CDR2 as FQGNSA. Trimming took 0 bases from V and 4 from J, leaving 10 bases between them. CDR3 size: 15 residues. In nucleotides, the CDR3 is TGTGCCAGCAGCTTAGCATTCTCCGAATACAATGAGCAGTTCTTC. As protein: CASSLAFSEYNEQFF.

There are a few counts of this clonotype. The chain combines TRBV29-1 with TRBJ2-1; D unclear. This CDR3 is 13 amino acids long. Germline V gives CDR1 SQVTM, CDR2 ANQGSEA. Trimming cost V 4 bases and J 7 bases, with 14 bases left between them. CDR3 region: CSVGSYGPNEQFF. The CDR3 nucleotides read TGCAGCGTTGGTAGCTATGGCCCAAATGAGCAGTTCTTC.

The CDR3 sequence: CASSYSRGPSYEQYF. The CDR3 DNA sequence: TGTGCCAGCAGTTACTCGAGGGGCCCCTCCTACGAGCAGTACTTC. The V call is TRBV6-5, the J call TRBJ2-7, with D possibly called TRBD1 or TRBD2 (5 bases each). V was shortened by 0 bases and J by 0 bases, with 9 bases between the two germline ends. Germline CDR1 reads MNHEY; CDR2 reads SVGAGI. The CDR3 runs 15 residues.

This chain links TRBV20-1 with TRBJ2-7; D might be TRBD1 or TRBD2, each matching 5 bases. CDR1 is DFQATT and CDR2 is SNEGSKA in the germline V gene (reference sequence). Trimming took 6 bases from V and 3 from J, leaving 24 bases between them. CDR3 size: 16 residues. CDR3 nucleotide sequence: TGCAGTGCCACCAACCCCGCACGGGGCTGGAACTACGAGCAGTACTTC. Translated, it gives CSATNPARGWNYEQYF.

This clonotype has only a few counts. The DNA of the CDR3 is TGTGCCAGCAGCTGGGCGGGACAGTCCTACGAGCAGTACTTC. This codes for CASSWAGQSYEQYF. V gene TRBV6-2 or TRBV6-3 combines with J gene TRBJ2-7, with D possibly TRBD1 on 7 matching bases. Between the trimmed V and J ends, which lost 6 bases and 1 base, there was a span of 13 bases. The germline V gene encodes CDR1 MNHEY and CDR2 SVGEGT. The CDR3 has 14 amino acids.

The genes are TRBV5-1 and TRBJ2-2; 10 bases match TRBD2. J gave up 0 bases and V 1 base, and 6 bases lay outside the gene matches. The CDR3 has 18 amino acids. Per the germline V gene, CDR1 is SGHRS and CDR2 is YFSETQ. The CDR3 loop reads CASSLRLAGAANTGELFF. CDR3 coding DNA: TGCGCCAGCAGCTTGAGGCTAGCGGGAGCCGCGAACACCGGGGAGCTGTTTTTT.

The rearrangement links TRBV10-3 to TRBJ2-7; the D is unclear. The CDR3 is made up of 15 amino acids. Between the trimmed V and J ends, which lost 6 bases and 6 bases, there was a span of 21 bases. From germline, CDR1 is ENHRY and CDR2 SYGVKD. The CDR3 DNA sequence: TGTGCCATCAGGGAACCAACCGGGCCCCTGGTCGAGCAGTACTTC. It specifies CAIREPTGPLVEQYF.

The chain links TRBV7-2 to TRBJ2-7, with 7 bases matching TRBD1. The V gene end was trimmed by 2 bases and the J gene end by 1 base; junction bases not matched to a gene: 5. The CDR3 totals 15 residues. Germline CDR1 reads SGHTA; CDR2 reads FQGNSA. CDR3 residues: CASSLSGQFSYEQYF. Written as DNA, the CDR3 is TGTGCCAGCAGCTTATCGGGACAGTTTTCCTACGAGCAGTACTTC.

CDR3 DNA: TGTGCCAGCAGTTTATACTCCACTCGACAGCAGGAGCAGTACTTC. Its protein product is CASSLYSTRQQEQYF. The chain recombines TRBV27 with TRBJ2-7; tentatively, D is TRBD1 (5 bases). V was trimmed by 1 base and J by 7 bases, leaving 17 bases between them. The germline V gene encodes CDR1 MNHEY and CDR2 SMNVEV (reference sequence). This CDR3 is built from 15 residues.

A few counts support this clonotype. The V and J genes are TRBV6-1 and TRBJ2-7; D is undetermined. In germline, CDR1 is MNHNS, CDR2 SASEGT. Trimming removed 7 bases at V and 6 bases at J, with 16 bases between. CDR3 size: 13 residues. CDR3 loop: CASTGLPGREQYF. DNA for the CDR3: TGTGCCAGCACCGGCCTTCCGGGCCGCGAGCAGTACTTC.

This chain uses TRBV27 with TRBJ2-7, with TRBD2 matching over 9 bases. The CDR3 sequence is 15 residues long. The V gene's germline CDR1 is MNHEY and CDR2 SMNVEV (reference sequence). The ends lost 3 bases at V and 6 bases at J; junction bases unmatched: 9. The CDR3 coding sequence is TGTGCCAGCAGTTTTGCGGGGGGGCTTGTATTCGAGCAGTACTTC. This translates into CASSFAGGLVFEQYF.

This chain links TRBV30 with TRBJ2-3; no clear D. The CDR3 is 13 amino acids. V dropped 5 bases and J dropped 5 bases, with 14 bases sitting between them. Germline CDR1 and CDR2: GTSNPN and SVGIG (reference sequence). This chain's CDR3 is CAWATGNKDTQYF. CDR3 sequence (DNA): TGTGCCTGGGCAACCGGAAATAAAGATACGCAGTATTTT.

The V gene is TRBV12-3 or TRBV12-4, the J gene TRBJ1-1; unclear D gene. Trimming left V 4 bases short and J 3 bases short, with 9 bases between. The CDR3 runs 13 residues. The chain's CDR3 is CASSYRADTEAFF. CDR3 nucleotides: TGTGCCAGCAGTTACCGGGCGGACACTGAAGCTTTCTTT.

The chain is built from TRBV10-3 and TRBJ1-5; D is undetermined. CDR3 length: 14 amino acids. The germline V and J ends were trimmed by 3 bases and 4 bases, with 10 bases remaining between them. CDR1 is ENHRY and CDR2 is SYGVKD in the germline V gene. The CDR3 loop reads CAISEVGNNQPQHF. In nucleotides, the CDR3 is TGTGCCATCAGTGAAGTTGGTAATAATCAGCCCCAGCATTTT.

The V gene is TRBV18, the J gene TRBJ2-7; unclear D gene. V was pared by 1 base and J by 2 bases, with 18 bases between. Germline V gene data show CDR1 as KGHSH and CDR2 as LQKENI. The CDR3 sequence is 17 residues long. Written as DNA, the CDR3 is TGTGCCAGCTCACCACTTGCACTATCATCTCATGCCTACGAGCAGTACTTC. Translated, it gives CASSPLALSSHAYEQYF.